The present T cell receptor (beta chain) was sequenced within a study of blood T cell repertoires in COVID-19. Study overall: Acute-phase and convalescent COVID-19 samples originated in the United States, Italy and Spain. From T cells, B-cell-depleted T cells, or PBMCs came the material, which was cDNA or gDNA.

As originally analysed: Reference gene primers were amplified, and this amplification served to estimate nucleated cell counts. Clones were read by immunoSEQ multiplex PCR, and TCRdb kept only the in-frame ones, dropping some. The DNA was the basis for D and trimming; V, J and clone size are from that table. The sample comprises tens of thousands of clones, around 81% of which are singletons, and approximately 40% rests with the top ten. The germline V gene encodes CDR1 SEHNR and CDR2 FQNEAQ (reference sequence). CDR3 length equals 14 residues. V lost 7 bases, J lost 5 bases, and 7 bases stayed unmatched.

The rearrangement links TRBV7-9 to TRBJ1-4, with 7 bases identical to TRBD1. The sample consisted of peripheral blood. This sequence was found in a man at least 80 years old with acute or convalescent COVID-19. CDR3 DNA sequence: TGTGCCAGCACCGACGGGACAGAGAATGAAAAACTGTTTTTT. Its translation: CASTDGTENEKLFF.